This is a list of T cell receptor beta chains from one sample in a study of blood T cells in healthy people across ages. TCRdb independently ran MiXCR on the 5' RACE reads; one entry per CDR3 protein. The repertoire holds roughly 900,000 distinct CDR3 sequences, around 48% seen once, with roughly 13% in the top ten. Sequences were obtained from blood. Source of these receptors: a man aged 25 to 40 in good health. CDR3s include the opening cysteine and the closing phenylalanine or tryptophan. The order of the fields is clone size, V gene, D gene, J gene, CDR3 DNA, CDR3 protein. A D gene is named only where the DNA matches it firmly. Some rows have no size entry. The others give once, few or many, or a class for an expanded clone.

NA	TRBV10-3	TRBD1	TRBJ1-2	TGTGCCATCAGTGATGGAGGGGGCGCGTCGGGCTACACCTTC	CAISDGGGASGYTF
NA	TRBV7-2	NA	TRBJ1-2	TGTGCCAGCCGGGCGGGAGTCTATGGCTACACCTTC	CASRAGVYGYTF
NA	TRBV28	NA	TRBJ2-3	TGTGCCAGCAGTTCTAACCCCGGGCCCAACGAAGAAGATACGCAGTATTTT	CASSSNPGPNEEDTQYF
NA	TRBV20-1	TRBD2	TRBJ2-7	TGCAGTGCCAGGACTAGCGGGACCGCCTACGAGCAGTACTTC	CSARTSGTAYEQYF
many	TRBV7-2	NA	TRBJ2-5	TGTGCCAGCCACCTAGCCTCATCCAAAGAGACCCAGTACTTC	CASHLASSKETQYF
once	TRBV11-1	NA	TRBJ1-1	TGTGCCAGCAGCTTAGTAAGGCCGGGACAGAACACTGAAGCTTTCTTT	CASSLVRPGQNTEAFF
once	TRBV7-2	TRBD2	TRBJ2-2	TGTGCCAGCAGTCCGTCGGGGGGTGTCGCCGGGGAGCTGTTTTTT	CASSPSGGVAGELFF
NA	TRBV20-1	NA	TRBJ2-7	TGCAGTGCTAGTGAGACCCGATCCTACGAGCAGTACTTC	CSASETRSYEQYF
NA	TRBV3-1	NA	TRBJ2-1	TGTGCCAGCAGCCAAAATGTGCCGGTCTCGGGTAATGAGCAGTTCTTC	CASSQNVPVSGNEQFF
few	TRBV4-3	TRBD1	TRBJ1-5	TGCGCCAGCGCGCCCCCAGGACAGGCCATAAAGAGCAATCAGCCCCAGCATTTT	CASAPPGQAIKSNQPQHF
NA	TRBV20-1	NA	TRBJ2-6	TGCAGTGCTAGAGATATAGGCTCTGGGGCCAACGTCCTGACTTTC	CSARDIGSGANVLTF
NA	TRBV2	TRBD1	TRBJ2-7	TGTGCCAGCCTCGGGACAGCCTACGAGCAGTACTTC	CASLGTAYEQYF
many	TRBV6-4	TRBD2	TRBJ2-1	TGTGCCAGCAGTGTCGGGGGGGCCAGCGATGAGCAGTTCTTC	CASSVGGASDEQFF